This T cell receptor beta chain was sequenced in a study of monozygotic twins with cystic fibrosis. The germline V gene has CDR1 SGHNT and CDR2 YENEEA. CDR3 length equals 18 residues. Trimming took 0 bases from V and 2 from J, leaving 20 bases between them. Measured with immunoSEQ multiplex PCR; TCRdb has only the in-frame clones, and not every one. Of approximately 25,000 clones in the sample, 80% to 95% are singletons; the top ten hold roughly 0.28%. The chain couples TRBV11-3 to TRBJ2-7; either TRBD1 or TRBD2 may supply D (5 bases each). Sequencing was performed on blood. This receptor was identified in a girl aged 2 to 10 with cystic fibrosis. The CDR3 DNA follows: TGTGCCAGCAGCTTAGAAGGGACGGAGAACACCTCGCCCTACGAGCAGTACTTC. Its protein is CASSLEGTENTSPYEQYF.